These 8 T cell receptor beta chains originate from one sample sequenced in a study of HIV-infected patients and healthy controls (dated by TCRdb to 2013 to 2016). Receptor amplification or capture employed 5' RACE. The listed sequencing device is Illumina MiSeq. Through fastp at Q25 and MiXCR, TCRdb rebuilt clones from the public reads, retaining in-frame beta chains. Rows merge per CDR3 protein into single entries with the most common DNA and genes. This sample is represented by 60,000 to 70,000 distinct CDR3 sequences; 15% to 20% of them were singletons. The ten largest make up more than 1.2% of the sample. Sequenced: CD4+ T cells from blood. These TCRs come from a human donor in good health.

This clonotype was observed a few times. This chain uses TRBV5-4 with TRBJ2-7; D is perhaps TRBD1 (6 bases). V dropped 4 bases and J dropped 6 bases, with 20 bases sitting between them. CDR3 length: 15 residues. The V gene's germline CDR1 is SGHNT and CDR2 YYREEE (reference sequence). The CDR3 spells CASSLGQAPTSEQYF. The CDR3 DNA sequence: TGTGCCAGCAGCCTGGGACAAGCCCCTACGAGCGAGCAGTACTTC. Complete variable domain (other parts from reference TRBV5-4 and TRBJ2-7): ETGVTQSPTHLIKTRGQQVTLRCSSQSGHNTVSWYQQALGQGPQFIFQYYREEENGRGNFPPRFSGLQFPNYSSELNVNALELDDSALYLCASSLGQAPTSEQYFGPGTRLTVT.

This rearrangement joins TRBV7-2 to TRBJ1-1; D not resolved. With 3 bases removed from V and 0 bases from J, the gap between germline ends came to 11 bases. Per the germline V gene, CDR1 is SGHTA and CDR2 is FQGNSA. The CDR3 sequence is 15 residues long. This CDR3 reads CASSFTPLLNTEAFF. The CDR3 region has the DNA TGTGCCAGCAGCTTTACGCCGCTGCTGAACACTGAAGCTTTCTTT.

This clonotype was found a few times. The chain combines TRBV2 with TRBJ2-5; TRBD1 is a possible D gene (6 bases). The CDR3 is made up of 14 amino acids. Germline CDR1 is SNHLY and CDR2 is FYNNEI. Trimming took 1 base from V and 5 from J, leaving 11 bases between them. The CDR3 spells CASSEDWGLETQYF. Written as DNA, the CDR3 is TGTGCCAGCAGTGAAGATTGGGGGCTTGAGACCCAGTACTTC.

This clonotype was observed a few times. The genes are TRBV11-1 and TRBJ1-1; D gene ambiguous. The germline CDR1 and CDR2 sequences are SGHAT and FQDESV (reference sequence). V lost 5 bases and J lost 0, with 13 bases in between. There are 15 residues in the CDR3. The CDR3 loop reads CASSARTLMNTEAFF. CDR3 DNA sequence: TGTGCCAGCAGCGCTAGGACGCTTATGAACACTGAAGCTTTCTTT.

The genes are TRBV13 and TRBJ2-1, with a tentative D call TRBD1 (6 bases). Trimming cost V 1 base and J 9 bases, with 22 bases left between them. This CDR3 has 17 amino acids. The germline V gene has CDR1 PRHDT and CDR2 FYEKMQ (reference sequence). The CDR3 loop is CASSLVLASPKDSEQFF. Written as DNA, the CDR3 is TGTGCCAGCAGCTTAGTTCTCGCTAGCCCAAAGGACAGTGAGCAGTTCTTC.

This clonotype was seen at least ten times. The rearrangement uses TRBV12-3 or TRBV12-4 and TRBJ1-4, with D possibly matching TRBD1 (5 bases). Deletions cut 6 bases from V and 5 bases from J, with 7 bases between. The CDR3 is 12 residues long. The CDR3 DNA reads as TGTGCCAGCAGGAGACAGAATGAAAAACTGTTTTTT. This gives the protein CASRRQNEKLFF.

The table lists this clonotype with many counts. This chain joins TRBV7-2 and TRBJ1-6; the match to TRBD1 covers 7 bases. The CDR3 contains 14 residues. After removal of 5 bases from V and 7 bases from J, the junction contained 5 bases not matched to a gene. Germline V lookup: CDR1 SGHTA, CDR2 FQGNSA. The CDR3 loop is CASSKDRVNSPLHF. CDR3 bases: TGTGCCAGCAGCAAAGACAGGGTGAATTCACCCCTCCACTTT.

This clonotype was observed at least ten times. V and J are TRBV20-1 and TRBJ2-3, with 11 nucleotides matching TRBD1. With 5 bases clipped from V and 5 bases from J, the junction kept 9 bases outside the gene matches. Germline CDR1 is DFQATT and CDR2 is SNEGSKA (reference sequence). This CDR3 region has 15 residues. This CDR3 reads CSARHPGTGGDTQYF. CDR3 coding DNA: TGCAGTGCTCGGCATCCCGGGACAGGGGGAGATACGCAGTATTTT.